Shown below are 27 T cell receptor beta chains from a single sample sequenced in a study of sequential checkpoint blockade in melanoma. Assay used: immunoSEQ multiplex PCR; TCRdb lists only in-frame clones, some missing. The repertoire holds some 18,000 clones, with 80% as singletons. Treatment reported: randomized to nivolumab then ipilimumab (arm A) or the reverse (arm B). The sample was CD8+ T cells sorted from blood (inferred from file names), taken from a patient given nivolumab and ipilimumab in sequence. These receptors were obtained from a human donor with melanoma.

This clone was counted once. V usage is TRBV6-5 and J usage is TRBJ1-5; D is unclear. The V gene's germline CDR1 is MNHEY and CDR2 SVGAGI. The germline V and J ends were trimmed by 4 bases and 2 bases, with 15 bases remaining between them. This CDR3 spans 16 amino acids. The CDR3 DNA reads as TGTGCCAGCAGTTCCACGACAATATGGGGCAATCAGCCCCAGCATTTT. It is translated as CASSSTTIWGNQPQHF.

The chain recombines TRBV30 with TRBJ2-7; perhaps TRBD1 as D (6 bases). Germline-derived CDR1 and CDR2 are GTSNPN and SVGIG (reference sequence). The CDR3 covers 13 residues. Trimming left V 2 bases short and J 6 bases short, with 14 bases between. The CDR3 DNA sequence: TGTGCCTGGAGTCCCCGACAGGTCAGCGAGCAGTACTTC. Translating gives CAWSPRQVSEQYF. Full variable domain (outside the CDR3, taken from reference TRBV30 and TRBJ2-7): SQTIHQWPATLVQPVGSPLSLECTVEGTSNPNLYWYRQAAGRGLQLLFYSVGIGQISSEVPQNLSASRPQDRQFILSSKKLLLSDSGFYLCAWSPRQVSEQYFGPGTRLTVT.

The V and J genes are TRBV5-6 and TRBJ1-2; D is uncertain. Germline V gene lookup returns CDR1 SGHDT and CDR2 YYEEEE. CDR3 length equals 16 residues. The V and J ends lost 2 bases and 2 bases respectively, with 16 bases between them. Here the CDR3 reads CASSFLPAGLNYGYTF. In DNA form, the CDR3 reads TGTGCCAGCAGCTTTCTCCCAGCTGGACTAAACTATGGCTACACCTTC.

The chain has TRBV19 and TRBJ2-7; TRBD2 aligns across 7 bases. The CDR3 loop spans 15 amino acids. Losses at the gene ends were 2 bases for V and 1 base for J; bases not matched to a gene: 5. Germline CDR1 is LNHDA and CDR2 is SQIVND (reference sequence). The CDR3 nucleotides read TGTGCCAGTAGTATACGGGCTAGCGGTTCCTACGAGCAGTACTTC. This gives the protein CASSIRASGSYEQYF.

The V call is TRBV4-2, the J call TRBJ1-4; D might be TRBD1 (6 bases). The CDR3 runs 14 residues. The germline V gene encodes CDR1 LGHNA and CDR2 YNFKEQ. The ends were cut back, 3 bases at V and 7 bases at J, with 12 bases in the middle. CDR3 sequence (DNA): TGTGCCAGCAGCCAGGACAGAGCTGGTGAAAAACTGTTTTTT. Translating it yields CASSQDRAGEKLFF.

The V call is TRBV2, the J call TRBJ1-2, with 8 bases that match TRBD1. Germline CDR1 and CDR2: SNHLY and FYNNEI. Unmatched junction bases numbered 13, after V lost 11 bases and J lost 5 bases. There are 14 residues in the CDR3. The CDR3 sequence: CAWNRDRLEYGYTF. CDR3 DNA sequence: TGTGCCTGGAACCGGGACAGGCTAGAGTATGGCTACACCTTC.

This clone was seen a handful of times. This chain connects TRBV4-1 to TRBJ2-7; 13 bases map to TRBD2. Trimming took 4 bases from V and 0 from J; bases not matched to a gene: 12. The CDR3 extends over 19 amino acids. Germline CDR1 is MGHRA and CDR2 is YSYEKL. DNA of the CDR3: TGCGCCAGCAGCCTTGCCCCGGGACTAGCGGGACTCCCCTCCTACGAGCAGTACTTC. Translated, it gives CASSLAPGLAGLPSYEQYF.

The chain carries TRBV5-4 and TRBJ1-3; tentative D call: TRBD1 (6 bases). The ends were cut back, 5 bases at V and 1 base at J, with 13 bases in the middle. This CDR3 is 15 amino acids long. Germline-derived CDR1 and CDR2 are SGHNT and YYREEE (reference sequence). CDR3 coding DNA: TGTGCCAGCAGTTTGACCCAGGGGTCTGGAAACACCATATATTTT. As protein: CASSLTQGSGNTIYF.

This clone was recorded a few times. CDR3 nucleotides: TGCAGCGCACGGGATGGAGGGATTACTGAAGCTTTCTTT. The encoded protein is CSARDGGITEAFF. The chain is built from TRBV29-1 and TRBJ1-1; D is unresolved. V lost 7 bases and J 5 bases, leaving 17 bases between the germline ends. Germline lookup yields CDR1 SQVTM and CDR2 ANQGSEA. There are 13 residues in the CDR3.

The chain couples TRBV5-6 to TRBJ1-2, with a possible D match to TRBD1 (6 bases). CDR3 length: 15 residues. The V and J ends lost 0 bases and 2 bases respectively, with 11 bases between them. Germline values: CDR1 SGHDT, CDR2 YYEEEE. This chain's CDR3 is CASSLDRDNNYGYTF. In DNA form, the CDR3 reads TGTGCCAGCAGCTTGGACCGGGACAACAACTATGGCTACACCTTC.

The chain employs TRBV6-5 and TRBJ2-7, with 11 bases lining up with TRBD1. CDR1 is MNHEY, CDR2 SVGAGI, per germline. V lost 2 bases, J lost 6 bases, and 0 bases stayed unmatched. This CDR3 comprises 13 residues. CDR3 amino acids: CASSYGTGGEQYF. The CDR3 coding sequence is TGTGCCAGCAGTTACGGGACAGGGGGCGAGCAGTACTTC.

This chain joins TRBV6-1 and TRBJ2-7; D possibly corresponds to TRBD2 (6 bases). Germline CDR1 and CDR2: MNHNS and SASEGT. The CDR3 extends over 13 amino acids. Deletions cut 2 bases from V and 7 bases from J, with 12 bases between. CDR3 amino acids: CASSELGGLEQYF. In DNA, the CDR3 is TGTGCCAGCAGTGAACTGGGAGGCCTAGAGCAGTACTTC.

V is TRBV5-1 and J is TRBJ1-2; tentative D call: TRBD1 (5 bases). V lost 0 bases and J lost 4, with 10 bases in between. Per the germline V gene, CDR1 is SGHRS and CDR2 is YFSETQ. This CDR3 has 14 amino acids. This CDR3 is CASSLEQAFYGYTF. CDR3 sequence (DNA): TGCGCCAGCAGCTTGGAACAGGCCTTCTATGGCTACACCTTC. Full variable domain (remainder filled in from reference TRBV5-1 and TRBJ1-2): KAGVTQTPRYLIKTRGQQVTLSCSPISGHRSVSWYQQTPGQGLQFLFEYFSETQRNKGNFPGRFSGRQFSNSRSEMNVSTLELGDSALYLCASSLEQAFYGYTFGSGTRLTVV.

This chain connects TRBV30 to TRBJ1-1; possibly TRBD1 for D (6 bases). There are 14 residues in the CDR3. Germline V gives CDR1 GTSNPN, CDR2 SVGIG (reference sequence). V was shortened by 0 bases and J by 3 bases, with 11 bases between the two germline ends. The CDR3 coding sequence is TGTGCCTGGAGTGTACTAGGGGGATACACTGAAGCTTTCTTT. Its protein product is CAWSVLGGYTEAFF.

The chain couples TRBV19 to TRBJ2-7; 12 bases fit TRBD2. Germline CDR1 and CDR2: LNHDA and SQIVND (reference sequence). The junction had 5 bases not matched to a gene; V was cut back by 5 bases and J by 6 bases. The CDR3 is 14 residues long. CDR3 nucleotides: TGTGCCAGTAGTGAGCTAGCGGGAGGGCGCGAGCAGTACTTC. As protein: CASSELAGGREQYF.

This clone was observed a few times. The rearrangement links TRBV6-1 to TRBJ1-2; 7 bases map to TRBD1. Germline values: CDR1 MNHNS, CDR2 SASEGT. There are 13 residues in the CDR3. V lost 4 bases to trimming and J lost 7 bases; unmatched junction nucleotides: 6. The CDR3 DNA sequence: TGTGCCAGCAGTGGGGACTCAGGGGGTGGCTACACCTTC. Translating gives CASSGDSGGGYTF.

This chain uses TRBV2 with TRBJ2-7; a weak D match, TRBD1 (5 bases). Trimming shortened V by 4 bases and J by 2 bases, and 18 bases separated the two germline ends. This CDR3 contains 16 residues. Germline V gives CDR1 SNHLY, CDR2 FYNNEI. CDR3 sequence (DNA): TGTGCCAGCAGTGTAGAATCAGGGCGAAAAACCTACGAGCAGTACTTC. Protein sequence: CASSVESGRKTYEQYF.

V usage is TRBV7-5 and J usage is TRBJ2-1; the D segment call TRBD2 is taken from the table without a DNA check. TRBV7-5 is reported as a pseudogene. This CDR3 has 18 amino acids. The CDR3, as DNA: TGTGTCAGAAGCCCGAATGGGACTAGCGGGGGGGCAACTGGTGAGCAGTTCTTC. Residues: CVRSPNGTSGGATGEQFF.

J is TRBJ1-5 and V is TRBV19, with D maybe TRBD1 (6 bases). Trimming shortened V by 4 bases and J by 4 bases, and 17 bases separated the two germline ends. Looked up from germline, CDR1 is LNHDA and CDR2 is SQIVND (reference sequence). There are 16 residues in the CDR3. CDR3 DNA: TGTGCCAGTAGTACGACAGTCAGGGGACGAAATCAGCCCCAGCATTTT. As protein: CASSTTVRGRNQPQHF.

The chain has TRBV7-9 and TRBJ1-1; 9 nucleotides agree with TRBD1. V was pared by 1 base and J by 1 base, with 7 bases of the junction left unmatched. Germline values: CDR1 SEHNR, CDR2 FQNEAQ (reference sequence). The CDR3 loop spans 17 amino acids. The CDR3 sequence: CASSLVATGGWNTEAFF. DNA of the CDR3: TGTGCCAGCAGCTTAGTTGCCACAGGGGGCTGGAACACTGAAGCTTTCTTT.

The chain links TRBV28 to TRBJ2-7, with a tentative D call TRBD2 (7 bases). CDR1 is MDHEN and CDR2 is SYDVKM in the germline V gene. The CDR3 totals 15 residues. Trimming stripped 4 bases from V and 5 bases from J, with 18 bases between. The CDR3 here is CASSSGGGPPDEQYF. CDR3 coding DNA: TGTGCCAGCAGTTCTGGCGGGGGCCCCCCGGACGAGCAGTACTTC. Using reference TRBV28 and TRBJ2-7 for the parts outside the CDR3, the full variable domain is DVKVTQSSRYLVKRTGEKVFLECVQDMDHENMFWYRQDPGLGLRLIYFSYDVKMKEKGDIPEGYSVSREKKERFSLILESASTNQTSMYLCASSSGGGPPDEQYFGPGTRLTVT.

The chain joins TRBV9 to TRBJ2-6, with a tentative D call TRBD1 (5 bases). Trimming took off 0 bases at V and 4 bases at J, with 11 bases between the two ends. The CDR3 contains 16 residues. CDR1 and CDR2 from the germline V gene are SGDLS and YYNGEE. For the CDR3, the DNA is TGTGCCAGCAGCGTAGGTACAGGTCAGGGGGCCAACGTCCTGACTTTC. Its protein is CASSVGTGQGANVLTF.

The rearrangement links TRBV11-2 to TRBJ2-7, with D perhaps TRBD1 (6 bases). The CDR3 consists of 17 residues. The germline CDR1 and CDR2 sequences are SGHAT and FQNNGV. The V and J ends lost 1 base and 3 bases respectively, with 19 bases between them. The CDR3 DNA reads TGTGCCAGCAGCTTAGTACATTGGAACAGGGCCGACTACGAGCAGTACTTC. Its protein product is CASSLVHWNRADYEQYF.

The rearrangement links TRBV9 to TRBJ2-7; D is possibly TRBD1 (6 bases). The germline V gene encodes CDR1 SGDLS and CDR2 YYNGEE. CDR3 length: 16 amino acids. V was trimmed by 4 bases and J by 1 base, leaving 18 bases between them. This CDR3 is CASSPGGGQHSYEQYF. The DNA of the CDR3 is TGTGCCAGCAGCCCCGGAGGAGGACAGCATTCCTACGAGCAGTACTTC.

This clone is medium-sized. The chain is built from TRBV15 and TRBJ1-5; D remains unclear. Germline-derived CDR1 and CDR2 are LNHNV and YYDKDF (reference sequence). V shed 5 bases and J shed 3 bases, with 8 bases lying between them. This CDR3 is built from 13 residues. CDR3 bases: TGTGCCACCAGCCTGTCAGACAATCAGCCCCAGCATTTT. Its protein product is CATSLSDNQPQHF. Looking up the rest from reference TRBV15 and TRBJ1-5 gives the full variable domain: DAMVIQNPRYQVTQFGKPVTLSCSQTLNHNVMYWYQQKSSQAPKLLFHYYDKDFNNEADTPDNFQSRRPNTSFCFLDIRSPGLGDTAMYLCATSLSDNQPQHFGDGTRLSIL.

The genes are TRBV6-4 and TRBJ1-1, with TRBD1 identical over 9 bases. V lost 6 bases and J lost 4; bases outside the gene matches: 6. Per the germline V gene, CDR1 is MRHNA and CDR2 is SNTAGT. This CDR3 has 14 residues. CDR3 sequence: CASSRTGVGTEAFF. CDR3 sequence (DNA): TGTGCCAGCAGCAGGACAGGGGTGGGCACTGAAGCTTTCTTT.

The J gene is TRBJ1-1, the V gene TRBV19; possibly TRBD1 for D (6 bases). CDR3 length: 15 residues. The germline gives CDR1 LNHDA, CDR2 SQIVND (reference sequence). V shed 3 bases and J shed 5 bases, with 16 bases lying between them. The DNA for the CDR3 is TGTGCCAGTAGTATGTGGGACACCACCCATACTGAAGCTTTCTTT. Translating gives CASSMWDTTHTEAFF.